What follows is one T cell receptor beta chain and its context. The same CDR3 can be traced to other DNA sequences in this sample. Healthy and HIV-negative, the adult donors had no recent acute infections or vaccinations. V shed 3 bases and J 3 bases; nucleotides not matched to a gene: 1. The germline gives CDR1 SGHRS, CDR2 YFSETQ. This CDR3 contains 14 residues. This sample was included in a study of shared clonotypes between healthy human individuals. Over several immunoSEQ plates, each subset's genomic DNA was distributed in even portions. The repertoire was sequenced with immunoSEQ multiplex PCR; TCRdb's copy has only in-frame clones and lacks some. The data contain approximately 2.5 million clones, approximately 94% of them seen just once; the ten biggest clones take up 0.36%.

The gene calls are TRBV5-1 and TRBJ2-3; TRBD1 aligns across 10 bases. The sequenced sample was naive CD4+ T cells from PBMCs. Subset meaning: CD45RA+ positively selected. This TCR was recovered from a man between 18 and 29 years old in good health. Some clones in this sample may be carry-over from other donors' samples. Here the CDR3 reads CASSSGQGTDTQYF. The CDR3 DNA follows: TGCGCCAGCAGCTCGGGACAGGGGACAGATACGCAGTATTTT.